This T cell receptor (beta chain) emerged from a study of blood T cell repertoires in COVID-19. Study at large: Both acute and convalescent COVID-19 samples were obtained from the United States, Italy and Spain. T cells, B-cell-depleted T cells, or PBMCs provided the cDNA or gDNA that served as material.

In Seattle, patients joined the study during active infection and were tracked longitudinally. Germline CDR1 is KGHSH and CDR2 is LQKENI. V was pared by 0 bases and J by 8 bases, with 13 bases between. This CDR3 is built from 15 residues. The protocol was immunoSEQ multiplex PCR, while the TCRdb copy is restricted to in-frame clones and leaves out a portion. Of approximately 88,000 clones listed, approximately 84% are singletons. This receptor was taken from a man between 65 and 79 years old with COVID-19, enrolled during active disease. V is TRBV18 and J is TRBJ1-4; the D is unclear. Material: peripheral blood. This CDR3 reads CASSPPSGGGEKLFF. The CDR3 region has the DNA TGTGCCAGCTCACCACCGTCTGGTGGTGGCGAAAAACTGTTTTTT.